This record covers a single T cell receptor (beta chain). Its target is unknown. Other nucleotide sequences from this sample produce the same CDR3. Several immunoSEQ plates received, in even portions, the genomic DNA of each subset. Here immunoSEQ multiplex PCR was the method, and the copy in TCRdb shows in-frame clones only, minus some. Seen here are more than 1 million clones, 75% to 80% observed once, and the top ten hold approximately 0.5%. This record belongs to a study of shared clonotypes between healthy human individuals. Study-level findings and limits: Memory subsets had estimated richness that was generally smaller than that of naive subsets.

The CDR3 loop spans 14 amino acids. V lost 3 bases and J 2 bases, leaving 8 bases between the germline ends. Germline assignment: CDR1 MNHNS and CDR2 SASEGT. Sequencing was carried out using memory CD4+ T cells from PBMCs. Subset denoted: CD45RA-negative fraction. The J gene is TRBJ2-1, the V gene TRBV6-1; tentative D call: TRBD1 (5 bases). The source of this sequence is a man aged 18 to 29 in good health. Some clones in this sample may be carry-over from other donors' samples. The CDR3 reads CASSEQGAYNEQFF. The CDR3 region has the DNA TGTGCCAGCAGTGAGCAGGGCGCCTACAATGAGCAGTTCTTC.